This TCR beta chain was obtained from a study of vaccination and CD4 T cells after COVID-19. Study context: Stimulation of the cells used overlapping spike peptide pools from SARS-CoV-2 and from the common cold coronaviruses HCoV-NL63, HCoV-OC43 and HCoV-229E. Treatment of control cultures consisted of a CEFX pool, an HIV-1 Nef pool, or no peptide.

Stated treatment: roughly 11-day PBMC culture with coronavirus spike peptide pools or control peptides (ViraFEST assay). Germline V gene data show CDR1 as MNHEY and CDR2 as SVGEGT. V was clipped by 6 bases and J by 2 bases, with 11 bases between them. This CDR3 has 13 amino acids. As to this clonotype: Antigen unknown.

Sequenced with the Oncomine TCR Beta short-read assay was DNA taken from cultured CD4+ T cells. TCRdb passed the PCR reads through MiXCR, listing each CDR3 protein once. The table records approximately 13,000 distinct CDR3 sequences, 40% of them present only once. The sequenced material came from CD4+ T cells from blood, cultured in vitro. This chain uses TRBV6-2 or TRBV6-3 with TRBJ2-7; D may be TRBD1 or TRBD2 (5 bases each). The source is a human donor who had recovered from COVID-19. The CDR3 sequence is CASSGTETYEQYF. The CDR3 coding sequence is TGTGCCAGCAGCGGGACGGAAACCTACGAGCAGTACTTC.